This T cell receptor beta chain was identified in a study of control samples from healthy donors and cancer patients. Trimming cost V 0 bases and J 2 bases, with 10 bases left between them. The CDR3 is 15 amino acids. Germline values: CDR1 MNHEY, CDR2 SVGAGI. TCRdb's table, derived via immunoSEQ multiplex PCR, lists solely in-frame clones and lacks some. This sample carries about 120,000 clones, roughly 90% of them seen once, and the ten largest clones take roughly 43%. This clone came up a few times. This rearrangement joins TRBV6-5 to TRBJ1-1; D is ambiguous. Sequenced material: blood. The clonotype originates from a man between 45 and 60 years old in good health. CDR3 sequence (DNA): TGTGCCAGCAGTTACTCAAAGAGGGCCAACACTGAAGCTTTCTTT. Amino acid sequence: CASSYSKRANTEAFF.